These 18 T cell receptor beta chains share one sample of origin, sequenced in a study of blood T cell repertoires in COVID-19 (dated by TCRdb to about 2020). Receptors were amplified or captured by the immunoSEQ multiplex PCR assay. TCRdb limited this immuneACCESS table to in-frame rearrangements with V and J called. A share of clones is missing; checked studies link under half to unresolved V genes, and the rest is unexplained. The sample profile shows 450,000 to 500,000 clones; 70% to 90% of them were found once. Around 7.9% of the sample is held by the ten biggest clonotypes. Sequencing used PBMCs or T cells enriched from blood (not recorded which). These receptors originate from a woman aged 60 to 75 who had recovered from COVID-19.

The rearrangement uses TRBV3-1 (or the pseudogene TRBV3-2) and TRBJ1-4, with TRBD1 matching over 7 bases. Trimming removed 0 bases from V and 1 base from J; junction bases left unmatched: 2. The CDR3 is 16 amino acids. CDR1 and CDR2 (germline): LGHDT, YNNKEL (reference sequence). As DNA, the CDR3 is TGTGCCAGCAGCCAAGATAACAGGGGAACTAATGAAAAACTGTTTTTT. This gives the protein CASSQDNRGTNEKLFF.

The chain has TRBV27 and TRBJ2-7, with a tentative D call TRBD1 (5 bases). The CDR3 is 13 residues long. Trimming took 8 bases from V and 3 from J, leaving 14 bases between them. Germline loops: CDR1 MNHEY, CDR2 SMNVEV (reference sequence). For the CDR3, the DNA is TGTGCCAGCTTTCGACAGCGCCTCTACGAGCAGTACTTC. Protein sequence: CASFRQRLYEQYF.

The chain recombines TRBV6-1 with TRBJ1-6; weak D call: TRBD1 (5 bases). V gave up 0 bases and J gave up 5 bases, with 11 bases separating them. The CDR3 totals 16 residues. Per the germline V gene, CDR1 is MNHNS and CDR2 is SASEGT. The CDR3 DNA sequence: TGTGCCAGCAGTGAAGCCCCAGGGTTCCATAATTCACCCCTCCACTTT. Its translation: CASSEAPGFHNSPLHF.

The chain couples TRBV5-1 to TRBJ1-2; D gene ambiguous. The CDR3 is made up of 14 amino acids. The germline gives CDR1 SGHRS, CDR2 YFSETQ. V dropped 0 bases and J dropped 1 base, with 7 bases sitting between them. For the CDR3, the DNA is TGCGCCAGCAGCTTGGACAGCCTTAACTATGGCTACACCTTC. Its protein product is CASSLDSLNYGYTF.

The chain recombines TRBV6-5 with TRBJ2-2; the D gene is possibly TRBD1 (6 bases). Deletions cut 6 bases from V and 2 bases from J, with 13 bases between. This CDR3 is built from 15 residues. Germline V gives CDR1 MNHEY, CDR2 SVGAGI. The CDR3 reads CASRPGTPNTGELFF. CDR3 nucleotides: TGTGCCAGCAGACCCGGGACACCAAACACCGGGGAGCTGTTTTTT.

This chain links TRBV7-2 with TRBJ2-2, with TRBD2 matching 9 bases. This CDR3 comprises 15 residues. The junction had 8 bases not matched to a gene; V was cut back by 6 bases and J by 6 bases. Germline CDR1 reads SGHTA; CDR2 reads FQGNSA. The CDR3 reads CASRPPAGGPGELFF. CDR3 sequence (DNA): TGTGCCAGCAGACCCCCGGCGGGGGGGCCCGGGGAGCTGTTTTTT.

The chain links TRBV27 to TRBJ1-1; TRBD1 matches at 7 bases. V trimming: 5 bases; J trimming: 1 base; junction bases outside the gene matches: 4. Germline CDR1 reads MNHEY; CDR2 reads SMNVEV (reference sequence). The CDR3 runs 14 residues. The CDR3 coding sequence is TGTGCCAGCAGTAGACAGGGAGAGAACACTGAAGCTTTCTTT. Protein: CASSRQGENTEAFF.

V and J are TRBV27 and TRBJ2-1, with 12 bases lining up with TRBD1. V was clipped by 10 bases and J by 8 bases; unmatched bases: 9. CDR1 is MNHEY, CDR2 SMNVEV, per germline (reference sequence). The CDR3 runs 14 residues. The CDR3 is CATLGTGGKDEQFF. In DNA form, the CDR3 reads TGTGCCACCTTGGGGACAGGGGGCAAGGATGAGCAGTTCTTC.

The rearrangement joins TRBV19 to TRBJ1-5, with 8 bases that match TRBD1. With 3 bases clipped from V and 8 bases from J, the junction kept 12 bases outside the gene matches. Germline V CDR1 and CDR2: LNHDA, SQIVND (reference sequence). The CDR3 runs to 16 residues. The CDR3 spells CASSIQLDRGGEPQHF. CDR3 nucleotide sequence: TGTGCCAGTAGTATCCAACTCGACAGGGGTGGAGAGCCCCAGCATTTT. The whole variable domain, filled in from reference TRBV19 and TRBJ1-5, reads DGGITQSPKYLFRKEGQNVTLSCEQNLNHDAMYWYRQDPGQGLRLIYYSQIVNDFQKGDIAEGYSVSREKKESFPLTVTSAQKNPTAFYLCASSIQLDRGGEPQHFGDGTRLSIL.

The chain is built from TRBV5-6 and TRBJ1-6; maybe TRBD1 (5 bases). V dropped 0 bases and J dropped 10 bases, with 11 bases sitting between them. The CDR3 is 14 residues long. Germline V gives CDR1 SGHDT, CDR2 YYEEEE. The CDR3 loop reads CASSLEGLGSPLHF. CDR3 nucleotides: TGTGCCAGCAGCTTGGAGGGGTTAGGATCACCCCTCCACTTT. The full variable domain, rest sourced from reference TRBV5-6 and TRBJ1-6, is DAGVTQSPTHLIKTRGQQVTLRCSPKSGHDTVSWYQQALGQGPQFIFQYYEEEERQRGNFPDRFSGHQFPNYSSELNVNALLLGDSALYLCASSLEGLGSPLHFGNGTRLTVT.

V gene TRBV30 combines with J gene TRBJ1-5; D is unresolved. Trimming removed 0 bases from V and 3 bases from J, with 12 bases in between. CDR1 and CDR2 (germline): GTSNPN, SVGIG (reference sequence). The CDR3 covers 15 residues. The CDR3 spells CAWSVRGETNQPQHF. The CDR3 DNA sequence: TGTGCCTGGAGTGTACGGGGTGAAACCAATCAGCCCCAGCATTTT.

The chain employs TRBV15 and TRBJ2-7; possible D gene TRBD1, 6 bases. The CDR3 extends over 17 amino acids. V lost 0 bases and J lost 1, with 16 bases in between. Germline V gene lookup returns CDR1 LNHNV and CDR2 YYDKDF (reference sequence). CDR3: CATSRDGGLRHSYEQYF. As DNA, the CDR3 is TGTGCCACCAGCAGAGATGGGGGCCTTCGACATTCCTACGAGCAGTACTTC.

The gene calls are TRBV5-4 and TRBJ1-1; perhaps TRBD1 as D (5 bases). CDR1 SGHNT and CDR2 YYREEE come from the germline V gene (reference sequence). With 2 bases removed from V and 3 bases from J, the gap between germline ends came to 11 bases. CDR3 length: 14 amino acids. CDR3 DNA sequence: TGTGCCAGCAGCTTCGCTTGGGGGGACACTGAAGCTTTCTTT. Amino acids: CASSFAWGDTEAFF.

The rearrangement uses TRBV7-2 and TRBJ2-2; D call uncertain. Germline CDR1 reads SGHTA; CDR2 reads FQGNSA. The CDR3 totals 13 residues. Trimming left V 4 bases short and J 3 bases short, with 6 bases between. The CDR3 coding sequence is TGTGCCAGCAGCTCCGGGTACACCGGGGAGCTGTTTTTT. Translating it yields CASSSGYTGELFF.

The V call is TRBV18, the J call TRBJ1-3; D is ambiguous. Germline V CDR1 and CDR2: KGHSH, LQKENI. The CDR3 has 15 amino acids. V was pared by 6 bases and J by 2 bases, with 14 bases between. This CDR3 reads CASSQSGGPGNTIYF. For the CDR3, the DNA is TGTGCCAGCTCCCAGAGTGGAGGTCCTGGAAACACCATATATTTT.

The CDR3 nucleotides are TGTGCCAGCAGCCAAGAGAAGGGGGCGCTGATTCGTGGCTACACCTTC. Protein sequence: CASSQEKGALIRGYTF. This chain uses TRBV14 with TRBJ1-2; 7 bases are shared with TRBD1. CDR3 length: 16 residues. Trimming removed 0 bases from V and 7 bases from J; junction bases left unmatched: 11. Germline values: CDR1 SGHDN, CDR2 FVKESK.

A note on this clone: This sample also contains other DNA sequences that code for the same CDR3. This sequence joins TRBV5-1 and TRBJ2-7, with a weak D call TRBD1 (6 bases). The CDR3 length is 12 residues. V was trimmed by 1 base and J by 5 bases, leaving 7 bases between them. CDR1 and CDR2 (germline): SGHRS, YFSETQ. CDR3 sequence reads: CASSLTGNEQYF. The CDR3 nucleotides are TGCGCCAGCAGCTTGACAGGGAACGAGCAGTACTTC.

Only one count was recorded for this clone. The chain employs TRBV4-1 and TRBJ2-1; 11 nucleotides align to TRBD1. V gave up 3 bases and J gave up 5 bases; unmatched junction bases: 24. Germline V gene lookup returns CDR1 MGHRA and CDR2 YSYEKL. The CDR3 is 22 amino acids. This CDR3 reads CASSQPDFGAPGTGGINNEQFF. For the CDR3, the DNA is TGCGCCAGCAGCCAGCCTGATTTTGGGGCTCCCGGGACAGGGGGAATCAACAATGAGCAGTTCTTC.